This entry features one TCR beta chain sequence. This sample stems from a study of CXCR3-negative and CXCR3-positive naive CD8 T cells. Study overall: Overall TRB read output was approximately 150 million, and each library contained about 1.5 +/- 0.3 million reads.

The TRB cDNA libraries were prepared by 5' RACE with UMI labels. After re-calling the 5' RACE reads, TCRdb lists one entry per CDR3 protein, DNA absent. The table for this sample gives over 35,000 distinct CDR3 sequences. Germline V gives CDR1 MDHEN, CDR2 SYDVKM. The CDR3 has 18 amino acids. The chain has TRBV28 and TRBJ2-3; lacking DNA, the TRBD2 call made by TCRdb goes unchecked. This TCR derives from a human donor in good health. Some clones in this sample may be carry-over from other donors' samples. The sequencing sample was made of naive CXCR3- CD8+ T cells from blood. Subset noted: CD45RO-CCR7+CD27+CD95- naive CD8+ T cells lacking CXCR3 (TNR3-). The CDR3 reads CASSALGLAGGQGDTQYF.